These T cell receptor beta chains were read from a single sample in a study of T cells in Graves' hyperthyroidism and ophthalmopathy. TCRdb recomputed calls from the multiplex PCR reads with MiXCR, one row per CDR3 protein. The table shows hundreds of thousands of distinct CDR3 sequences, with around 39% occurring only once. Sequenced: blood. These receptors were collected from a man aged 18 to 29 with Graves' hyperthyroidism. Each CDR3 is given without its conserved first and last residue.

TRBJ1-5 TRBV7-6 ASGVGVGQPQH
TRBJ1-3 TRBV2 ASSEQGGLGNTIY
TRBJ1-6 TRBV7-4 ASSPGTGFKPLH
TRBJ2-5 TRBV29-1 SVEARSGWQGYETQY
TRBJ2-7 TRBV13 ASSIGTGGEQC
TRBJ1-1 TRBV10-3 AISGQGANTEAF
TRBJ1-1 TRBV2 ASSETGGDTEAF
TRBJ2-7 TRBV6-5 ASSYRTGYEQY
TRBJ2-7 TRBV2 ASREDYSPYEQY
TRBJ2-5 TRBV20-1 SASKSGAQTETQY